The entry below describes one T cell receptor beta chain. Treatment meaning: approximately 18 received Ad26.COV2.S at low or high dose, single or two shots; several received placebo; per-sample allocation not given. The samples date from day 63 after the first vaccine or placebo injection. These data come from a study of Ad26.COV2.S vaccination and SARS-CoV-2 variants. The overall study: The donor belonged to the COV1001 Ad26.COV2.S trial arm. Ad26.COV2.S shots went into the muscle once or twice, 56 days apart.

Produced via immunoSEQ multiplex PCR; TCRdb's table is partial and in-frame only. The table has approximately 500,000 clones, around 85% seen once; the top ten hold more than 10%. The CDR3 sequence is 15 residues long. Germline V gives CDR1 GTSNPN, CDR2 SVGIG (reference sequence). With V trimmed by 3 bases and J by 0 bases, 5 bases remained unmatched. The V and J genes are TRBV30 and TRBJ2-1, with TRBD2 matching over 7 bases. The specimen comprised peripheral blood, sampled in a trial of Ad26.COV2.S vaccine versus placebo. This TCR derives from a person aged 18-65 years who received the Ad26.COV2.S COVID-19 vaccine or a placebo. CDR3 coding DNA: TGTGCCTGGAGCCAGGCGGGAGTCTCCTACAATGAGCAGTTCTTC. This codes for CAWSQAGVSYNEQFF.